This T cell receptor beta chain was sequenced for a study of CD8 T cells in ankylosing spondylitis. Study-wide results and limits: Seemingly distinctive of ankylosing spondylitis blood was a TCR beta motif formed by eight highly homologous variants.

CDR3 size: 16 residues. With V trimmed by 5 bases and J by 2 bases, 12 bases remained unmatched. Germline CDR1 reads SGHTA; CDR2 reads FQGNSA. Ten or more counts support this clonotype. The antigen is not known. TCRdb fed the 5' RACE reads into MiXCR, producing one record per CDR3 protein. The sample has about 440,000 distinct CDR3 sequences; approximately 17% are singletons. The specimen was blood, either unsorted or a sorted T cell fraction (not recorded which). The sequence came from a male donor with ankylosing spondylitis. V gene TRBV7-2 combines with J gene TRBJ2-7; 7 positions agree with TRBD2. The CDR3 spells CASSTRTRALTYEQYF. CDR3 nucleotide sequence: TGTGCCAGCAGCACGAGGACTAGAGCTCTCACCTACGAGCAGTACTTC.